This T cell receptor beta chain was found in a study of regulatory and conventional T cells in RAG deficiency. CDR1 and CDR2 (germline): SGHTA, FQGTGA. The CDR3 sequence is 17 residues long. V was pared by 5 bases and J by 5 bases, with 7 bases of the junction left unmatched. Conventional CD4+ T cells were sorted from blood as CD25-low CD127-high cells. Libraries were prepared by immunoSEQ multiplex PCR; TCRdb keeps only in-frame clonotypes and omits some of them. The data contain around 30,000 clones, about 95% of them singletons. Points from the study as a whole: RAG-deficient patients showed markedly lower Shannon entropy and higher Simpson indices than control T-cell subsets. Other subsets showed approximately 10-fold reductions, but Treg unique TCR beta sequences fell 80 to 100-fold in these patients. Omenn patients showed >80% Treg-Tconv overlap and shorter CDR3 lengths.

Points on this clone: What it binds is unknown.

The data also belong to a second study, concerning regulatory T cells. From that report: Primers: 52 TRBV forward and 13 TRBJ reverse.

Sequenced material: CD25- CD4+ T cells sorted from blood. The gene calls are TRBV7-3 and TRBJ2-2; 14 nucleotides align to TRBD2. This TCR was sampled from a human donor in good health. CDR3: CASSLGLAGGWTGELFF. DNA of the CDR3: TGTGCCAGCAGCCTTGGACTAGCGGGGGGTTGGACCGGGGAGCTGTTTTTT.